This entry lists 29 T cell receptor beta chains sequenced from one sample in a study of cytomegalovirus exposure and HLA in healthy donors. Use of 60 Vbeta and 13 Jbeta primers characterized the PCR. Using immunoSEQ multiplex PCR, the repertoire was profiled, and TCRdb retains in-frame clones only, with some absent. The sample lists about 82,000 clones, 65% to 90% occurring once. Sample: PBMCs. These receptors were obtained from a man between 65 and 80 years old in good health and CMV-seropositive.

This rearrangement joins TRBV5-6 to TRBJ2-7, with 7 bases matching TRBD2. The germline V gene encodes CDR1 SGHDT and CDR2 YYEEEE. Trimming removed 4 bases from V and 5 bases from J; junction bases left unmatched: 9. The CDR3 sequence is 14 residues long. In DNA form, the CDR3 reads TGTGCCAGCAGCCTCGCGGTAGCGGGCAACGAGCAGTACTTC. Protein product: CASSLAVAGNEQYF.

This chain uses TRBV10-2 with TRBJ2-2; D is ambiguous. CDR1 and CDR2 (germline): WSHSY, SAAADI. There are 13 residues in the CDR3. V lost 3 bases and J lost 6, with 8 bases in between. The CDR3 coding sequence is TGCGCCAGCAGTGATTTCGGTGCCGGGGAGCTGTTTTTT. Residues: CASSDFGAGELFF.

The chain recombines TRBV9 with TRBJ2-1; D might be TRBD2 (6 bases). Germline V gives CDR1 SGDLS, CDR2 YYNGEE. With 6 bases removed from V and 5 bases from J, the gap between germline ends came to 18 bases. CDR3 size: 15 residues. The CDR3 spells CASTPTVTSNNEQFF. For the CDR3, the DNA is TGTGCCAGCACCCCCACAGTCACTAGCAACAATGAGCAGTTCTTC.

The V call is TRBV11-2, the J call TRBJ1-2; 8 bases match TRBD1. The CDR3 spans 13 residues. Germline CDR1 and CDR2: SGHAT and FQNNGV. V was pared by 4 bases and J by 7 bases, with 5 bases of the junction left unmatched. The CDR3 DNA follows: TGTGCCAGCAGCTCGTCAGGGGGCCTTGGCTACACCTTC. Its protein is CASSSSGGLGYTF.

This sequence joins TRBV11-2 and TRBJ2-5, with a weak D call TRBD2 (6 bases). This CDR3 has 17 residues. Germline V gene lookup returns CDR1 SGHAT and CDR2 FQNNGV. With 1 base removed from V and 2 bases from J, the gap between germline ends came to 17 bases. The CDR3 region is CASSLVVSLALQETQYF. In DNA, the CDR3 is TGTGCCAGCAGCTTAGTCGTCAGCCTAGCGCTACAAGAGACCCAGTACTTC.

CDR3 in DNA: TGTGCCAGCAGCTTACCCGGCGGGGGAAACACCGGGGAGCTGTTTTTT. Translated, it gives CASSLPGGGNTGELFF. This chain uses TRBV7-9 with TRBJ2-2; 7 bases agree with TRBD2. Germline V gene lookup returns CDR1 SEHNR and CDR2 FQNEAQ (reference sequence). There are 16 residues in the CDR3. Trimming at V came to 2 bases and at J to 2 bases, leaving 5 bases not matched to a gene. The full variable domain, its missing parts supplied by reference TRBV7-9 and TRBJ2-2, is DTGVSQNPRHKITKRGQNVTFRCDPISEHNRLYWYRQTLGQGPEFLTYFQNEAQLEKSRLLSDRFSAERPKGSFSTLEIQRTEQGDSAMYLCASSLPGGGNTGELFFGEGSRLTVL.

The chain is built from TRBV18 and TRBJ1-1, with TRBD1 matching over 7 bases. Germline-derived CDR1 and CDR2 are KGHSH and LQKENI. This CDR3 has 16 residues. V gave up 2 bases and J gave up 0 bases; unmatched junction bases: 6. The CDR3 loop is CASSPVSGGLNTEAFF. CDR3 nucleotides: TGTGCCAGCTCACCAGTTTCAGGGGGGCTGAACACTGAAGCTTTCTTT.

The DNA of the CDR3 is TGTGCCAGCAGCTTCCAACTGACAGGAAACACTGAAGCTTTCTTT. Translation gives CASSFQLTGNTEAFF. The rearrangement joins TRBV5-4 to TRBJ1-1; TRBD1 might be the D (6 bases). CDR1 and CDR2 from the germline V gene are SGHNT and YYREEE (reference sequence). The CDR3 totals 15 residues. The V end was cut by 2 bases, the J end by 2 bases, with 13 bases between. Supplemented by reference TRBV5-4 and TRBJ1-1, the full variable domain reads ETGVTQSPTHLIKTRGQQVTLRCSSQSGHNTVSWYQQALGQGPQFIFQYYREEENGRGNFPPRFSGLQFPNYSSELNVNALELDDSALYLCASSFQLTGNTEAFFGQGTRLTVV.

The chain recombines TRBV10-1 with TRBJ1-1, with D perhaps matching TRBD1 (6 bases). This CDR3 region has 14 residues. Germline lookup yields CDR1 WNHNN and CDR2 SYGVQD (reference sequence). V lost 5 bases, J lost 4 bases, and 14 bases lay in between. Here the CDR3 reads CASSRGLAGTEAFF. As DNA, the CDR3 is TGCGCCAGCAGTAGGGGGTTAGCCGGCACTGAAGCTTTCTTT.

The V gene is TRBV28, the J gene TRBJ2-1, with TRBD2 identical over 8 bases. This CDR3 has 14 residues. Germline V CDR1 and CDR2: MDHEN, SYDVKM. The ends lost 9 bases at V and 0 bases at J; junction bases unmatched: 4. CDR3 nucleotide sequence: TGTGCCAGGACTAGCGTGGGCTCCTACAATGAGCAGTTCTTC. Its protein product is CARTSVGSYNEQFF.

CDR3 sequence: CASSPDSDTQYF. The CDR3, as DNA: TGTGCCAGCAGCCCGGACTCAGATACGCAGTATTTT. The J gene is TRBJ2-3, the V gene TRBV14; D might be TRBD2 (5 bases). This CDR3 has 12 residues. Germline-derived CDR1 and CDR2 are SGHDN and FVKESK. The V gene lost 4 bases and the J gene lost 4 bases, with 6 bases spanning the gap.

The genes are TRBV6-5 and TRBJ2-7, with D tentatively TRBD1 (5 bases). The CDR3 is made up of 16 amino acids. The ends were cut back, 0 bases at V and 2 bases at J, with 14 bases in the middle. CDR1 MNHEY and CDR2 SVGAGI come from the germline V gene. This chain's CDR3 is CASSYSKGWEAYEQYF. CDR3 in DNA: TGTGCCAGCAGTTACTCGAAGGGGTGGGAAGCCTACGAGCAGTACTTC.

This chain joins TRBV5-1 and TRBJ1-1, with D unresolved. Germline CDR1 reads SGHRS; CDR2 reads YFSETQ. The length of the CDR3 is 14 residues. Trimming took off 4 bases at V and 7 bases at J, with 17 bases between the two ends. This CDR3 is CASSPWGGLGEAFF. Here the CDR3 DNA reads TGCGCCAGCAGCCCCTGGGGAGGACTTGGTGAAGCTTTCTTT.

The chain uses TRBV11-1 and TRBJ2-7, with D possibly matching TRBD1 (5 bases). The CDR3 extends over 13 amino acids. The V gene lost 6 bases and the J gene lost 4 bases, with 13 bases spanning the gap. Germline assignment: CDR1 SGHAT and CDR2 FQDESV (reference sequence). The CDR3 is CASRPQGTYEQYF. The CDR3 DNA is TGTGCCAGCAGGCCTCAGGGAACTTACGAGCAGTACTTC.

This chain links TRBV19 with TRBJ1-5; tentative D call: TRBD1 (6 bases). The CDR3 extends over 16 amino acids. The germline CDR1 and CDR2 sequences are LNHDA and SQIVND (reference sequence). V lost 6 bases and J 2 bases, leaving 17 bases between the germline ends. In DNA form, the CDR3 reads TGTGCCAGTAGGGAATGGGGAGGGGGACGCAATCAGCCCCAGCATTTT. As protein: CASREWGGGRNQPQHF.

J is TRBJ1-2 and V is TRBV19; TRBD1 matches at 8 bases. The CDR3 sequence is 13 residues long. J was trimmed by 7 bases and V by 5 bases; bases with no gene match: 6. Per the germline V gene, CDR1 is LNHDA and CDR2 is SQIVND (reference sequence). CDR3 in amino acids: CASSLQGVGGYTF. CDR3 coding DNA: TGTGCCAGTAGTCTACAGGGGGTCGGTGGCTACACCTTC. Full variable domain (remainder filled in from reference TRBV19 and TRBJ1-2): DGGITQSPKYLFRKEGQNVTLSCEQNLNHDAMYWYRQDPGQGLRLIYYSQIVNDFQKGDIAEGYSVSREKKESFPLTVTSAQKNPTAFYLCASSLQGVGGYTFGSGTRLTVV.

The J gene is TRBJ2-1, the V gene TRBV7-9; possible D gene TRBD2, 5 bases. V lost 5 bases and J 2 bases, leaving 10 bases between the germline ends. This CDR3 is built from 14 residues. Germline lookup yields CDR1 SEHNR and CDR2 FQNEAQ (reference sequence). CDR3 protein: CASSGRGTYNEQFF. CDR3 in DNA: TGTGCCAGCAGCGGACGGGGAACCTACAATGAGCAGTTCTTC.

The chain uses TRBV18 and TRBJ2-7; 10 bases agree with TRBD2. Unmatched junction bases numbered 7, after V lost 3 bases and J lost 5 bases. Germline V gene lookup returns CDR1 KGHSH and CDR2 LQKENI. This CDR3 comprises 15 residues. The chain's CDR3 is CASSPRFSGRNEQYF. CDR3 sequence (DNA): TGTGCCAGCTCACCTCGTTTTAGCGGGAGGAACGAGCAGTACTTC.

CDR3 nucleotides: TGTGCCAGCAGGAACAGGGGGCCCTACAATGAGCAGTTCTTC. It codes for CASRNRGPYNEQFF. The V gene is TRBV28, the J gene TRBJ2-1; 9 bases are a match to TRBD1. The CDR3 has 14 amino acids. Germline loops: CDR1 MDHEN, CDR2 SYDVKM. Trimming took 6 bases from V and 2 from J; bases not matched to a gene: 2. The full variable domain, in which reference TRBV28 and TRBJ2-1 provide the parts outside the CDR3, is DVKVTQSSRYLVKRTGEKVFLECVQDMDHENMFWYRQDPGLGLRLIYFSYDVKMKEKGDIPEGYSVSREKKERFSLILESASTNQTSMYLCASRNRGPYNEQFFGPGTRLTVL.

V gene TRBV14 combines with J gene TRBJ2-7; the D gene is possibly TRBD1 (6 bases). V dropped 3 bases and J dropped 3 bases, with 6 bases sitting between them. Germline V lookup: CDR1 SGHDN, CDR2 FVKESK. The CDR3 sequence is 12 residues long. Here the CDR3 DNA reads TGTGCCAGCAGCCAGACAGGCTACGAGCAGTACTTC. Encoded protein: CASSQTGYEQYF.

This clone was detected once. The chain is built from TRBV6-1 and TRBJ1-2; 10 bases line up with TRBD1. Germline assignment: CDR1 MNHNS and CDR2 SASEGT. V dropped 2 bases and J dropped 8; count of bases not matched to a gene: 8. CDR3 length equals 15 residues. DNA for the CDR3: TGTGCCAGCAGTGAACCGGGACAGGGGATGGGAGGCTACACCTTC. It codes for CASSEPGQGMGGYTF.

This clone has only one observation. V gene TRBV7-8 combines with J gene TRBJ2-1, with D perhaps matching TRBD2 (6 bases). Germline assignment: CDR1 SGHVS and CDR2 FQNEAQ. The CDR3 has 16 amino acids. Trimming took 7 bases from V and 0 from J, leaving 16 bases between them. The DNA for the CDR3 is TGTGCCAGCACTCTCCGGGACGGGAGCTCCTACAATGAGCAGTTCTTC. Encoded protein: CASTLRDGSSYNEQFF.

J is TRBJ1-3 and V is TRBV7-2, with 7 bases lining up with TRBD1. CDR3 size: 14 residues. Germline assignment: CDR1 SGHTA and CDR2 FQGNSA. The V gene end was trimmed by 5 bases and the J gene end by 11 bases; junction bases not matched to a gene: 12. The CDR3 bases are TGTGCCAGCAGCCCAATGGACAGGCTTACTTCCATATATTTT. This codes for CASSPMDRLTSIYF.

This chain connects TRBV29-1 to TRBJ1-1; 8 bases are shared with TRBD1. V was pared by 7 bases and J by 6 bases, with 4 bases of the junction left unmatched. The CDR3 covers 11 residues. CDR1 and CDR2 (germline): SQVTM, ANQGSEA. Here the CDR3 reads CSADRGAEAFF. CDR3 nucleotides: TGCAGCGCTGACAGGGGAGCTGAAGCTTTCTTT.

The CDR3 here is CASGLTVYTQYF. The CDR3 nucleotides are TGTGCTAGTGGTTTGACAGTTTATACGCAGTATTTT. V is TRBV12-5 and J is TRBJ2-3; D is unresolved. V was shortened by 2 bases and J by 7 bases, with 7 bases between the two germline ends. This CDR3 region has 12 residues. In germline, CDR1 is LGHNT, CDR2 FRNRAP.

The rearrangement joins TRBV27 to TRBJ1-1; D may be TRBD1 (5 bases). The germline V and J ends were trimmed by 6 bases and 1 base, with 9 bases remaining between them. The CDR3 is made up of 13 amino acids. Germline loops: CDR1 MNHEY, CDR2 SMNVEV (reference sequence). The CDR3 loop is CASSKQENTEAFF. CDR3 nucleotide sequence: TGTGCCAGCAGCAAACAGGAGAACACTGAAGCTTTCTTT.

The genes are TRBV14 and TRBJ2-7, with 7 bases identical to TRBD1. The length of the CDR3 is 14 residues. CDR1 is SGHDN and CDR2 is FVKESK in the germline V gene. J lost 0 bases, V lost 1 base, and 0 bases had no gene match. Here the CDR3 DNA reads TGTGCCAGCAGCCAAGGGACAGGCTCCTACGAGCAGTACTTC. Amino acids: CASSQGTGSYEQYF.

This clone is a singleton in its sample. This chain uses TRBV9 with TRBJ2-5, with TRBD2 identical over 9 bases. V dropped 5 bases and J dropped 2; count of bases not matched to a gene: 4. Germline loops: CDR1 SGDLS, CDR2 YYNGEE. The CDR3 is made up of 14 amino acids. The DNA of the CDR3 is TGTGCCAGCAGTCCTAGCGGGGTACAAGAGACCCAGTACTTC. As protein: CASSPSGVQETQYF. Looking up the rest from reference TRBV9 and TRBJ2-5 gives the full variable domain: DSGVTQTPKHLITATGQRVTLRCSPRSGDLSVYWYQQSLDQGLQFLIQYYNGEERAKGNILERFSAQQFPDLHSELNLSSLELGDSALYFCASSPSGVQETQYFGPGTRLLVL.

The genes are TRBV6-7 and TRBJ2-7; a possible D gene is TRBD1 (6 bases). TRBV6-7 belongs to the ORF category, with a function that is uncertain. V was trimmed by 6 bases and J by 7 bases, leaving 22 bases between them. This CDR3 is 15 amino acids long. Here the CDR3 DNA reads TGTGCCAGCAGGAACCCGCGACAGGAGGCGATGGAGCAGTACTTC. Translation gives CASRNPRQEAMEQYF.